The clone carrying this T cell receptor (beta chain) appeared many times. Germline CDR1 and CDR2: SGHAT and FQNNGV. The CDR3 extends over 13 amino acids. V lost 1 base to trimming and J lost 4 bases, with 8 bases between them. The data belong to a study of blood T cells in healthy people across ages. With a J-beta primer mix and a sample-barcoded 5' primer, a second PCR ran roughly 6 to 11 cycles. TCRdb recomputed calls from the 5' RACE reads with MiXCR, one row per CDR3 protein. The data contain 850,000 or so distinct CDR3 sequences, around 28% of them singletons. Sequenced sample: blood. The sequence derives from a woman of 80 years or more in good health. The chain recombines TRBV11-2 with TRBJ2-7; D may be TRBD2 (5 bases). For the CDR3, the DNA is TGTGCCAGCAGCTTAGTTGAGGGATACGAGCAGTACTTC. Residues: CASSLVEGYEQYF.